This passage covers 6 T cell receptor beta chains from one sample sequenced in a study of blood T cells in healthy people across ages. A second PCR of roughly 7 to 11 cycles used a sample-barcoded 5' primer and a J-beta primer mix. TCRdb re-analysed the 5' RACE reads in MiXCR, keeping a single row per CDR3 protein. The sample gives fewer than 950,000 distinct CDR3 sequences, around 34% of which show up once; under 15% is in the top ten. Sequencing input: blood. The origin of the receptors is a man aged 18 to 29 in good health.

This clonotype was seen a few times. The V call is TRBV7-9, the J call TRBJ1-4; 7 bases fit TRBD1. This CDR3 spans 14 amino acids. The V and J ends lost 4 bases and 7 bases, in that order; junction bases with no gene match: 6. Germline V gene sequence: CDR1 SEHNR, CDR2 FQNEAQ (reference sequence). CDR3 sequence reads: CASSSEGGREKLFF. The CDR3 nucleotides read TGTGCCAGCAGCTCCGAAGGGGGCCGTGAAAAACTGTTTTTT. Looking up the rest from reference TRBV7-9 and TRBJ1-4 gives the full variable domain: DTGVSQNPRHKITKRGQNVTFRCDPISEHNRLYWYRQTLGQGPEFLTYFQNEAQLEKSRLLSDRFSAERPKGSFSTLEIQRTEQGDSAMYLCASSSEGGREKLFFGSGTQLSVL.

This clonotype was picked up many times. The rearrangement joins TRBV4-2 to TRBJ2-1; D call uncertain. Trimming took off 4 bases at V and 7 bases at J, with 14 bases between the two ends. Germline CDR1 reads LGHNA; CDR2 reads YNFKEQ. CDR3 length equals 14 residues. This CDR3 reads CASSPGGSLNEQFF. DNA for the CDR3: TGTGCCAGCAGCCCCGGTGGGTCCTTAAATGAGCAGTTCTTC.

This sequence joins TRBV20-1 and TRBJ2-3; 8 nucleotides line up with TRBD2. Germline V gene lookup returns CDR1 DFQATT and CDR2 SNEGSKA (reference sequence). Trimming at V came to 2 bases and at J to 3 bases, leaving 10 bases not matched to a gene. This CDR3 is built from 16 residues. CDR3 amino acids: CSARNWGGGPTDTQYF. The CDR3 region has the DNA TGCAGTGCTAGAAATTGGGGCGGGGGGCCAACAGATACGCAGTATTTT.

This clonotype showed up just a few times. V and J are TRBV9 and TRBJ2-5; D possibly matches TRBD1 or TRBD2 (5 bases each). Trimming left V 3 bases short and J 5 bases short, with 14 bases between. The CDR3 is 14 amino acids. Germline V gives CDR1 SGDLS, CDR2 YYNGEE. CDR3 residues: CASSASGTHETQYF. As DNA, the CDR3 is TGTGCCAGCAGCGCGTCCGGGACGCATGAGACCCAGTACTTC.

This clonotype was counted ten times or more. V and J are TRBV12-3 or TRBV12-4 and TRBJ2-7; the D is unclear. V was trimmed by 5 bases and J by 4 bases, leaving 12 bases between them. There are 13 residues in the CDR3. CDR3 loop: CASSLNGRYEQYF. The CDR3 DNA reads TGTGCCAGCAGTCTTAACGGACGTTACGAGCAGTACTTC.

This clonotype was observed a handful of times. One end of the junction does not line up with germline, which may come from a read error. The rearrangement links TRBV12-3 or TRBV12-4 to TRBJ2-7; TRBD1 agrees at 7 bases. This CDR3 comprises 14 residues. For the CDR3, the DNA is TGTGCCAGCAGTGTAGCCGACAGGGAAGGCGAGCAGTACTTC. Translation: CASSVADREGEQYF.